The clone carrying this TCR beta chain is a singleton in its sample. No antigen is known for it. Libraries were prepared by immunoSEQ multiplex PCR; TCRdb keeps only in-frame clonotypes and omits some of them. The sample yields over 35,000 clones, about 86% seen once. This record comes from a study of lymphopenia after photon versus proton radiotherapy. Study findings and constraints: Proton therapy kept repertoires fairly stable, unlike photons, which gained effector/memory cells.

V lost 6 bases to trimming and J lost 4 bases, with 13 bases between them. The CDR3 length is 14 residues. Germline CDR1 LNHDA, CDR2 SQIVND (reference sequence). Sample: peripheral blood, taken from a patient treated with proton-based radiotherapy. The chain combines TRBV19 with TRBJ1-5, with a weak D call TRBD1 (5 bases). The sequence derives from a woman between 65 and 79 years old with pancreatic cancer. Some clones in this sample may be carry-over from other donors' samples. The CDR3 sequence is CASSGTGGNQPQHF. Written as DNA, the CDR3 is TGTGCCAGTAGCGGGACCGGAGGGAATCAGCCCCAGCATTTT.